This TCR beta chain is drawn from a study of T cell repertoires in cytomegalovirus infection. About the study: Public TCR beta signatures were indicative of both CMV infection and a matching HLA type. Study observations and caveats: HLA-C-restricted CMV-specific TCR beta clonotypes were dominant in the ex vivo response. Identification of carriers of CMV plus the relevant HLA was performed using cumulative public TCR beta family frequency.

Comment on this clonotype: Its antigen is undetermined.

Between the trimmed V and J ends, which lost 3 bases and 2 bases, there was a span of 13 bases. Germline V gives CDR1 SGHVS, CDR2 FNYEAQ. The CDR3 spans 16 residues. Each CDR3 protein gets one entry after TCRdb re-called the reads with MiXCR. The top ten clones hold about 4.5% of a sample with fewer than 350,000 distinct CDR3 sequences, over 7.5% of them seen once. The J gene is TRBJ2-2, the V gene TRBV7-6; weak D call: TRBD2 (6 bases). Sequencing used PBMCs. The sequence came from a human donor in good health (CMV status not recorded). Some clones in this sample may be carry-over from other donors' samples. CDR3 in DNA: TGTGCCAGCAGCTTTCCCATAGGGACTAACACCGGGGAGCTGTTTTTT. It encodes CASSFPIGTNTGELFF.